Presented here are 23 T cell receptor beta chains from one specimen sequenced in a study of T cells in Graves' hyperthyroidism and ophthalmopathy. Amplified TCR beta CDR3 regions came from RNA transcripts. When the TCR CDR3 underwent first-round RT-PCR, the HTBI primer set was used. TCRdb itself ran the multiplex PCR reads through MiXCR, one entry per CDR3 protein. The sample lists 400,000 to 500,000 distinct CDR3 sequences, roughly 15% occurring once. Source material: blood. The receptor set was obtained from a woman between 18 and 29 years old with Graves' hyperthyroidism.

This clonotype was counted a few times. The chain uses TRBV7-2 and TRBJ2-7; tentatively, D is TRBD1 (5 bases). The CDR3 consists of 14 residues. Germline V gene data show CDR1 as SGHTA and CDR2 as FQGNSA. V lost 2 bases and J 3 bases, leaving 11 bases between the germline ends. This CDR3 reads CASSLKQAHYEQYF. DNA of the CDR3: TGTGCCAGCAGCTTAAAACAGGCGCACTACGAGCAGTACTTC.

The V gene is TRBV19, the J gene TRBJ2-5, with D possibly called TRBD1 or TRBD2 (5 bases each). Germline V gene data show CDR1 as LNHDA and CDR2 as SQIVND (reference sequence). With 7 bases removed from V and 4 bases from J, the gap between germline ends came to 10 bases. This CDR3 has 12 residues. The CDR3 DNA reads TGTGCCAGTAATCAAGGGACAGAGACCCAGTACTTC. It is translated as CASNQGTETQYF.

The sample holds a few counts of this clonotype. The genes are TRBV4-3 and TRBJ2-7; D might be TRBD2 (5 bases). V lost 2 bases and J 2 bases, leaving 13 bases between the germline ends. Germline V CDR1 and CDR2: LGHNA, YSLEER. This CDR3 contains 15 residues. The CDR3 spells CASSQSLAQPYEQYF. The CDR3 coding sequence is TGCGCCAGCAGCCAATCCCTAGCCCAACCCTACGAGCAGTACTTC.

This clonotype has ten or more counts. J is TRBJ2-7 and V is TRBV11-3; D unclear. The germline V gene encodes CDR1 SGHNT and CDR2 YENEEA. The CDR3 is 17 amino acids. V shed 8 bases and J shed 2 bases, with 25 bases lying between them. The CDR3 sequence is CASGPTISDGEPYEQYF. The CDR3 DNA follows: TGTGCCAGCGGCCCGACAATCTCAGACGGAGAACCCTACGAGCAGTACTTC.

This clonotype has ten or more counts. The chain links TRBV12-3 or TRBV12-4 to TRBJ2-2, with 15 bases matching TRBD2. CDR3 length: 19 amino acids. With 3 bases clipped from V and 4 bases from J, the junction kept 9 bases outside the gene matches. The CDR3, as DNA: TGTGCCAGCAGTTTGTCCGGGACTAGCGGGAGGACGGTCACCGGGGAGCTGTTTTTT. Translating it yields CASSLSGTSGRTVTGELFF.

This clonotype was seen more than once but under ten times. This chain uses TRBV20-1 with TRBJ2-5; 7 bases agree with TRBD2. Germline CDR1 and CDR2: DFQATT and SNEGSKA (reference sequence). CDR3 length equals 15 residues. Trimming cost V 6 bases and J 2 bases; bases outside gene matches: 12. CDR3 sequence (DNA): TGCAGTGCCTCGTCTGCGCGGGAGTTACAAGAGACCCAGTACTTC. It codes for CSASSARELQETQYF.

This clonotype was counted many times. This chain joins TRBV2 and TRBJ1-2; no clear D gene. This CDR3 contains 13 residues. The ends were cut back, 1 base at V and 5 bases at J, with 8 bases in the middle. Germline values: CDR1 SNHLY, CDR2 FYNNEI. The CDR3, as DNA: TGTGCCAGCAGTGAAGGGGCAGCTTATGGCTACACCTTC. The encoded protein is CASSEGAAYGYTF.

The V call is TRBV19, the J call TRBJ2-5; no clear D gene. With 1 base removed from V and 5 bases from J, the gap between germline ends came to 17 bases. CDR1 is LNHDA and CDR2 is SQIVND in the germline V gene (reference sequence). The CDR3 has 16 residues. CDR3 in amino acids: CASSIGGTHIGETQYF. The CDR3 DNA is TGTGCCAGTAGTATAGGAGGAACCCACATCGGGGAGACCCAGTACTTC.

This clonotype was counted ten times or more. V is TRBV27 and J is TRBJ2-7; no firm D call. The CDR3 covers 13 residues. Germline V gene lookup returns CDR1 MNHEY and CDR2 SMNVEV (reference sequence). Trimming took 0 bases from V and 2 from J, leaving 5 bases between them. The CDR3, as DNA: TGTGCCAGCAGTTTATCCGCAACCTACGAGCAGTACTTC. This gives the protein CASSLSATYEQYF.

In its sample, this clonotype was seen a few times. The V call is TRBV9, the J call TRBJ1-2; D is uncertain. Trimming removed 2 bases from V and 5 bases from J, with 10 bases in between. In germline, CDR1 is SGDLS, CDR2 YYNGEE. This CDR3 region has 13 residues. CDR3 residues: CASSVRPSYGYTF. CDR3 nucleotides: TGTGCCAGCAGCGTTAGACCGTCATATGGCTACACCTTC.

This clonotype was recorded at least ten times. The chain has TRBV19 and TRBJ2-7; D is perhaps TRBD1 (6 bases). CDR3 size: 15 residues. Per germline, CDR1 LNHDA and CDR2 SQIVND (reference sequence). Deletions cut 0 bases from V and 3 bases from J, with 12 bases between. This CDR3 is CASSIDPQGFYEQYF. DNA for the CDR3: TGTGCCAGTAGTATAGACCCACAGGGCTTCTACGAGCAGTACTTC.

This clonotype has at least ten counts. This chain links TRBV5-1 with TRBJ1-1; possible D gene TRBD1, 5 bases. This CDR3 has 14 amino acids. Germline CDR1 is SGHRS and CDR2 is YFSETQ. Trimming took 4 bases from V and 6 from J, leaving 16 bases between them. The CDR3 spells CASSQEGRASEAFF. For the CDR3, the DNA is TGCGCCAGCAGCCAAGAGGGCAGGGCCTCTGAAGCTTTCTTT.

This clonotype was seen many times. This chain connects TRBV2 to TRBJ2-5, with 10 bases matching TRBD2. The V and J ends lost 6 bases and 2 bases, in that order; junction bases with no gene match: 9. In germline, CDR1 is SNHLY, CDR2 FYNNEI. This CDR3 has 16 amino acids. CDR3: CASRALAGRLQETQYF. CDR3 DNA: TGTGCCAGCAGGGCACTAGCGGGGCGCCTACAAGAGACCCAGTACTTC.

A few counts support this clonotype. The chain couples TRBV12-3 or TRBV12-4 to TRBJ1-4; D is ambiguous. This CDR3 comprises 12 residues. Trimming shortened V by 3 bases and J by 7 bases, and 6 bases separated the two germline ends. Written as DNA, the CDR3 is TGTGCCAGCAGTTTGAGGAGTGAAAAACTGTTTTTT. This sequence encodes CASSLRSEKLFF.

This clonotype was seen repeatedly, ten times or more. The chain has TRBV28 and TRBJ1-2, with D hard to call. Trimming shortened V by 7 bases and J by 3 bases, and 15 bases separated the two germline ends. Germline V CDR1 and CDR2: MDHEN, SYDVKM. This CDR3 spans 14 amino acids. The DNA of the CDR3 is TGTGCCAGCAATGGTGTAGGGCGACACTATGGCTACACCTTC. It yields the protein CASNGVGRHYGYTF.

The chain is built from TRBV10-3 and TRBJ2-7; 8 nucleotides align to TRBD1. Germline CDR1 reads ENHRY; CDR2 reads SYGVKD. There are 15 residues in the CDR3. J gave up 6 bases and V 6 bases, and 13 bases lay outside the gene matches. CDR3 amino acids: CAIRDWTGIKSEQYF. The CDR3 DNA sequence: TGTGCCATCAGGGACTGGACAGGGATAAAGTCCGAGCAGTACTTC.

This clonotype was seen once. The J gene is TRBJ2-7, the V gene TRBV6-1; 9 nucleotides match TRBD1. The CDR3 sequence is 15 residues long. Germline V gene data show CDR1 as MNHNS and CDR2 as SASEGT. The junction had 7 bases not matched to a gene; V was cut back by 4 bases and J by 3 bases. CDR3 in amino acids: CASSGEGTGRYEQYF. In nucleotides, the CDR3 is TGTGCCAGCAGTGGGGAAGGGACAGGGCGCTACGAGCAGTACTTC.

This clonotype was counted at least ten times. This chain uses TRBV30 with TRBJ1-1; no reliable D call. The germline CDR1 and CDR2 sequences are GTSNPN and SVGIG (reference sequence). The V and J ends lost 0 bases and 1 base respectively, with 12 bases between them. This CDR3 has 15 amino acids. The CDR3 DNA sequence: TGTGCCTGGAGTGTACCGTCATCTGAGAACACTGAAGCTTTCTTT. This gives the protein CAWSVPSSENTEAFF. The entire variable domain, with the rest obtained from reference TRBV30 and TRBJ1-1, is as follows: SQTIHQWPATLVQPVGSPLSLECTVEGTSNPNLYWYRQAAGRGLQLLFYSVGIGQISSEVPQNLSASRPQDRQFILSSKKLLLSDSGFYLCAWSVPSSENTEAFFGQGTRLTVV.

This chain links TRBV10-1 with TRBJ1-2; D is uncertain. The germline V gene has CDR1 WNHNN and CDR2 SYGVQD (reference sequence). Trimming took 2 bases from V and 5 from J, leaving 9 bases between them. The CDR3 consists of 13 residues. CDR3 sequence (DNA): TGCGCCAGCAGTGAGCACAGCGAGTATGGCTACACCTTC. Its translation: CASSEHSEYGYTF.

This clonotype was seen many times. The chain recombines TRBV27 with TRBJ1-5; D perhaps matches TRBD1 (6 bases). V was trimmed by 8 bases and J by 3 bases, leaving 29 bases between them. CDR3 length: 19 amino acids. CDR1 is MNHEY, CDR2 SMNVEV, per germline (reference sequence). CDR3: CASHEESQNRVRHNQPQHF. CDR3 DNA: TGTGCCAGCCACGAAGAATCCCAAAACAGGGTCAGGCACAATCAGCCCCAGCATTTT.

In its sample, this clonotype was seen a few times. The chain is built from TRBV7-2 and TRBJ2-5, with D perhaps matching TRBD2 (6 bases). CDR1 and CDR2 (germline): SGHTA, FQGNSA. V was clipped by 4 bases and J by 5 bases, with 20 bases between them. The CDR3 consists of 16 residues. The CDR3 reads CASSSWSIGEDETQYF. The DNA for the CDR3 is TGTGCCAGCAGCTCCTGGTCTATTGGGGAGGATGAGACCCAGTACTTC.

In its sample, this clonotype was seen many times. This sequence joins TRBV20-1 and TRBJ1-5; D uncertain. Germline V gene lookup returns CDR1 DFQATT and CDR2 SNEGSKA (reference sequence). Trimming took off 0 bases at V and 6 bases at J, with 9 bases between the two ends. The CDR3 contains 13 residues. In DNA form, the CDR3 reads TGCAGTGCTAGAGATCCGGTGGGTCAGCCCCAGCATTTT. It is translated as CSARDPVGQPQHF.

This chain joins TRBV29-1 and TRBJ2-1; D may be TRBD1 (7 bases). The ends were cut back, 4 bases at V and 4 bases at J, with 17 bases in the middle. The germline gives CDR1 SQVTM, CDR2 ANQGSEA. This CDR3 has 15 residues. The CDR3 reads CSVGPTGRSYNEQFF. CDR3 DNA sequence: TGCAGCGTTGGCCCGACAGGGAGGTCTTACAATGAGCAGTTCTTC.